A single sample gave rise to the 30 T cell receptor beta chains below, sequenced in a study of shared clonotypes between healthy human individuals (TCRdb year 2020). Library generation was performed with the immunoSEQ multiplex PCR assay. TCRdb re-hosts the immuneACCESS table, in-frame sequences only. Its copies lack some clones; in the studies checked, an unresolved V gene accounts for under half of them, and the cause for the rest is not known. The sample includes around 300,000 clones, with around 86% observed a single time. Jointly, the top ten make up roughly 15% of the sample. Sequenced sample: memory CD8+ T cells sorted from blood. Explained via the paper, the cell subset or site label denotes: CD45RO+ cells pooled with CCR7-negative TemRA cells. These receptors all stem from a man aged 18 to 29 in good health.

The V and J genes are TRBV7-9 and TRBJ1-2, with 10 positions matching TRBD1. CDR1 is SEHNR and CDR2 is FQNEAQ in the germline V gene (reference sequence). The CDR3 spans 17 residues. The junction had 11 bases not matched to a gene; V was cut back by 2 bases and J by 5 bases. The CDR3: CASSLTSDRGRRYGYTF. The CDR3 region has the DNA TGTGCCAGCAGCTTAACTTCTGACAGGGGGCGCCGGTATGGCTACACCTTC.

The CDR3 region is CSVELGAVSYEQYF. CDR3 coding DNA: TGCAGCGTTGAATTGGGGGCCGTCTCCTACGAGCAGTACTTC. The chain has TRBV29-1 and TRBJ2-5; D might be TRBD1 (6 bases). With the DNA end fitting TRBJ2-7 better, the J assignment may be wrong. Germline loops: CDR1 SQVTM, CDR2 ANQGSEA. This CDR3 has 14 amino acids.

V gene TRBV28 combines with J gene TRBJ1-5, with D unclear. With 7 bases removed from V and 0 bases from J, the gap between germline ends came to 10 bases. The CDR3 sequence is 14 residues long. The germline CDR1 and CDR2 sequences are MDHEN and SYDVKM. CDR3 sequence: CASTTSYSNQPQHF. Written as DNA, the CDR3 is TGTGCCAGCACTACAAGTTATAGCAATCAGCCCCAGCATTTT.

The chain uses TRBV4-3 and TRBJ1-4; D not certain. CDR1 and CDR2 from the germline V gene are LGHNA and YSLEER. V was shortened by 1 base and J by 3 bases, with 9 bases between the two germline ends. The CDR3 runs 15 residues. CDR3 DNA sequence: TGCGCCAGCAGCCAAGCGGAGTTTGCTAATGAAAAACTGTTTTTT. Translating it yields CASSQAEFANEKLFF.

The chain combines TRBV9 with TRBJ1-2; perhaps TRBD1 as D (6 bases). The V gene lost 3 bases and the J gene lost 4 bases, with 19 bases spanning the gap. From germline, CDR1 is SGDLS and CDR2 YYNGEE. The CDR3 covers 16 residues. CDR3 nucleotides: TGTGCCAGCAGCGGCGGCGGGCAGGGGCGCATCTATGGCTACACCTTC. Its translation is CASSGGGQGRIYGYTF.

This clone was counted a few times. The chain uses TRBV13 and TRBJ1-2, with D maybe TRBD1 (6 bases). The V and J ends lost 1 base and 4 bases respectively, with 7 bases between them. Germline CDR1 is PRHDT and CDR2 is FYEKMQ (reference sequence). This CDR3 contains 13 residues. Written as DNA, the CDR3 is TGTGCCAGCAGCTTAGAGGACAGCTATGGCTACACCTTC. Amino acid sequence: CASSLEDSYGYTF.

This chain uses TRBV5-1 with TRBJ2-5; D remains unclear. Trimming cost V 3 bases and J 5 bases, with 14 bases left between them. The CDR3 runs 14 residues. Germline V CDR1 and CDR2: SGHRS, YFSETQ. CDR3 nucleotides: TGCGCCAGCAGCTCTACCCCGGCAATGGAGACCCAGTACTTC. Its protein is CASSSTPAMETQYF. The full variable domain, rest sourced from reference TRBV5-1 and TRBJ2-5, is KAGVTQTPRYLIKTRGQQVTLSCSPISGHRSVSWYQQTPGQGLQFLFEYFSETQRNKGNFPGRFSGRQFSNSRSEMNVSTLELGDSALYLCASSSTPAMETQYFGPGTRLLVL.

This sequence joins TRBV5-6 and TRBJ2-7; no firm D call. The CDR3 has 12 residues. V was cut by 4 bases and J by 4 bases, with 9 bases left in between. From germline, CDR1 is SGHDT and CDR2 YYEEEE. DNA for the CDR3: TGTGCCAGCAGCCCCCTTGGGTACGAGCAGTACTTC. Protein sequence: CASSPLGYEQYF.

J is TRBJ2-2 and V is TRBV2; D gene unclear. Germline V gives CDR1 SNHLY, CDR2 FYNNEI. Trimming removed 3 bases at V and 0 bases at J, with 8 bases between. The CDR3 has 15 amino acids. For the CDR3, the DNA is TGTGCCAGCAGTGAGTACATTACGAACACCGGGGAGCTGTTTTTT. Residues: CASSEYITNTGELFF.

CDR3 DNA sequence: TGTGCCAGCAGTTTGTTTGAAGAGACCCAGTACTTC. Its protein product is CASSLFEETQYF. The chain uses TRBV28 and TRBJ2-5; D unresolved. V dropped 3 bases and J dropped 3 bases, with 5 bases sitting between them. The CDR3 totals 12 residues. The V gene's germline CDR1 is MDHEN and CDR2 SYDVKM.

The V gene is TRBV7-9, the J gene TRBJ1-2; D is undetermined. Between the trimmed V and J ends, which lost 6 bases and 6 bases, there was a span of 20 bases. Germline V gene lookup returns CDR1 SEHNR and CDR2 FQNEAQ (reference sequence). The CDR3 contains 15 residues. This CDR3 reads CASSNTTVSSDGYTF. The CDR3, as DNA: TGTGCCAGCAGTAACACGACCGTATCCTCTGATGGCTACACCTTC.

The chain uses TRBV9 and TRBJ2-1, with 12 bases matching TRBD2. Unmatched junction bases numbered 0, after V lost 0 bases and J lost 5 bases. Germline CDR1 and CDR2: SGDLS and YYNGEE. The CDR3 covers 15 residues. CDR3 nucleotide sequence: TGTGCCAGCAGCGTAGCTAGCGGGGGGGACAATGAGCAGTTCTTC. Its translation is CASSVASGGDNEQFF.

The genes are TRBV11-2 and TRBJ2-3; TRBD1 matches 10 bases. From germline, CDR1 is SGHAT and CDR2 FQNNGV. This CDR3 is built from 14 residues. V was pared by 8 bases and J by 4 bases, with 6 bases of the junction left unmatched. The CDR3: CASEGTGASDTQYF. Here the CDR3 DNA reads TGTGCCAGCGAGGGGACAGGGGCGTCAGATACGCAGTATTTT.

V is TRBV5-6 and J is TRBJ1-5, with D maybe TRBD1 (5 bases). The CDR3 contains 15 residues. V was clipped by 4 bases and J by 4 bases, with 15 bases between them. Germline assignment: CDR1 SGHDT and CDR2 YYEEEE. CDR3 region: CASSPSPEGNQPQHF. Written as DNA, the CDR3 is TGTGCCAGCAGCCCCTCCCCTGAGGGGAATCAGCCCCAGCATTTT.

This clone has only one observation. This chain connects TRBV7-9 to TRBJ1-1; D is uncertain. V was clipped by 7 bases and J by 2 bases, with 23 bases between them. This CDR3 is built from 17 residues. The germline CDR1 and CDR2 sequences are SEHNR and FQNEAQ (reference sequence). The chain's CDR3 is CASTPPRRVTANTEAFF. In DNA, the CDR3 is TGTGCCAGCACCCCTCCGCGGCGGGTAACAGCAAACACTGAAGCTTTCTTT.

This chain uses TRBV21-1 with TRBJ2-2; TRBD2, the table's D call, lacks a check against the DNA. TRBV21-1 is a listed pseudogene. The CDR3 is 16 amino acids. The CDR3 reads CASSKDEREGPGELFF. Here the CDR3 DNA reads TGTGCCAGCAGCAAAGATGAGCGGGAGGGCCCCGGGGAGCTGTTTTTT.

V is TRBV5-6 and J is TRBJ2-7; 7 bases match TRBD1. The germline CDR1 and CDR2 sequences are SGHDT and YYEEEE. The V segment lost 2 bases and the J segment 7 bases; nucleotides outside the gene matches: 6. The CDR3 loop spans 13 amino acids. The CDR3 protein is CASSFDRAEEQYF. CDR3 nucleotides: TGTGCCAGCAGCTTTGACAGGGCTGAAGAGCAGTACTTC. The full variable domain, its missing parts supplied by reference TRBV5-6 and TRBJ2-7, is DAGVTQSPTHLIKTRGQQVTLRCSPKSGHDTVSWYQQALGQGPQFIFQYYEEEERQRGNFPDRFSGHQFPNYSSELNVNALLLGDSALYLCASSFDRAEEQYFGPGTRLTVT.

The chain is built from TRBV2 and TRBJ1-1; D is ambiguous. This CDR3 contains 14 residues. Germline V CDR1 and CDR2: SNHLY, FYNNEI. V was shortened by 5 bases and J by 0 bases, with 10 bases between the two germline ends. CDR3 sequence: CASSLTELNTEAFF. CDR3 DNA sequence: TGTGCCAGCAGTCTAACCGAACTGAACACTGAAGCTTTCTTT.

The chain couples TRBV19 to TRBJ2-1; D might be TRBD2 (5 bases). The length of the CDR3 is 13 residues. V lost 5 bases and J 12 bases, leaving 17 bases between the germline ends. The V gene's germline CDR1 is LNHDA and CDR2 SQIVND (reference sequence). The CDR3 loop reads CASSARTPESQFF. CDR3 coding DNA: TGTGCCAGTAGTGCTAGGACTCCAGAATCGCAGTTCTTC.

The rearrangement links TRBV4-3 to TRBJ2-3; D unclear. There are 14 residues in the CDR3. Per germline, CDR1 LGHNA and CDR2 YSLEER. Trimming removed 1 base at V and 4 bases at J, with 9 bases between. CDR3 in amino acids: CASSQVGSADTQYF. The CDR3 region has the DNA TGCGCCAGCAGCCAAGTTGGTAGTGCAGATACGCAGTATTTT.

The CDR3 region is CASSHRGLGNTEAFF. CDR3 coding DNA: TGTGCCAGCAGTCACAGGGGGCTCGGGAACACTGAAGCTTTCTTT. This rearrangement joins TRBV6-5 to TRBJ1-1; the match to TRBD1 covers 9 bases. Looked up from germline, CDR1 is MNHEY and CDR2 is SVGAGI. Trimming removed 5 bases from V and 1 base from J; junction bases left unmatched: 5. This CDR3 is 15 amino acids long.

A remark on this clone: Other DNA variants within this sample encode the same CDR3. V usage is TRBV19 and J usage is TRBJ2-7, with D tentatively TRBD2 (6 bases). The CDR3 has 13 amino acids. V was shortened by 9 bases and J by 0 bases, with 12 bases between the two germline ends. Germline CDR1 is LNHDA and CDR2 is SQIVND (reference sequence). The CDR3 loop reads CASSSGLSYEQYF. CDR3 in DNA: TGTGCCAGCTCGTCGGGACTCTCCTACGAGCAGTACTTC. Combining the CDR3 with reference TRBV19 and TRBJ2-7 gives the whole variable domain DGGITQSPKYLFRKEGQNVTLSCEQNLNHDAMYWYRQDPGQGLRLIYYSQIVNDFQKGDIAEGYSVSREKKESFPLTVTSAQKNPTAFYLCASSSGLSYEQYFGPGTRLTVT.

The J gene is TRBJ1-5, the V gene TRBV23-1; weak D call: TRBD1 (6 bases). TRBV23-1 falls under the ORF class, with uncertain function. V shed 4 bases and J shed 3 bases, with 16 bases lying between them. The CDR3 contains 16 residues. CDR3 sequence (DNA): TGCGCCAGCAGTCTCTCTCCGGGACACATCAATCAGCCCCAGCATTTT. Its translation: CASSLSPGHINQPQHF.

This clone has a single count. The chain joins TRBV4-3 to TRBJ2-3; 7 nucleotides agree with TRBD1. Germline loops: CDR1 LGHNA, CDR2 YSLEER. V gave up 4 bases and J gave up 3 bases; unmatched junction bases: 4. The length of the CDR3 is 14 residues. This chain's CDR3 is CASSPYRGTDTQYF. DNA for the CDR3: TGCGCCAGCAGCCCTTACAGGGGAACAGATACGCAGTATTTT.

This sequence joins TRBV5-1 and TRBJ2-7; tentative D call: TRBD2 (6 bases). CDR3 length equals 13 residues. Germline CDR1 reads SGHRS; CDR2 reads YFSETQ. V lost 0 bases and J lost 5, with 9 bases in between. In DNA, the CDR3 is TGCGCCAGCAGCTTGGCACTAGCCCACGAGCAGTACTTC. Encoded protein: CASSLALAHEQYF.

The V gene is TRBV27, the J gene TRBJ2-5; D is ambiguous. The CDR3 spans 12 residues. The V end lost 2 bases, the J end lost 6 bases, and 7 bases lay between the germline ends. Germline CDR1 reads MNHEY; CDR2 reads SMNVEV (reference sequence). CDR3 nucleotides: TGTGCCAGCAGTTTAAACAAACAGACCCAGTACTTC. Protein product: CASSLNKQTQYF.

The CDR3 DNA is TGTGCCAGCAGCTTGACTAGCGGGGCTTACGAGCAGTACTTC. Residues: CASSLTSGAYEQYF. The chain couples TRBV6-4 to TRBJ2-7; 11 nucleotides line up with TRBD2. In germline, CDR1 is MRHNA, CDR2 SNTAGT. The CDR3 is 14 residues long. With V trimmed by 6 bases and J by 4 bases, 5 bases remained unmatched.

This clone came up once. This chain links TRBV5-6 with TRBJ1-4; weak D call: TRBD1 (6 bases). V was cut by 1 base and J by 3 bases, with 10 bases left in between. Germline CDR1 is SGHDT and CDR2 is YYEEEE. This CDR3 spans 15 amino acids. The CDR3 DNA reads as TGTGCCAGCAGCTTGCGGGGGCAGGCTAATGAAAAACTGTTTTTT. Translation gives CASSLRGQANEKLFF.

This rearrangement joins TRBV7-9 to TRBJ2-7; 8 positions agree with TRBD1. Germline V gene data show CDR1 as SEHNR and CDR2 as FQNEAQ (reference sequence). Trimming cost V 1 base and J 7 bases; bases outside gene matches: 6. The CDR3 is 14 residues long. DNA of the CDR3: TGTGCCAGCAGCTTAGAAGCAGGGGGCCAGGAGCAGTACTTC. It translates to CASSLEAGGQEQYF. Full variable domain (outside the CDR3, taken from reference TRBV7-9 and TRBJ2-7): DTGVSQNPRHKITKRGQNVTFRCDPISEHNRLYWYRQTLGQGPEFLTYFQNEAQLEKSRLLSDRFSAERPKGSFSTLEIQRTEQGDSAMYLCASSLEAGGQEQYFGPGTRLTVT.

CDR3 region: CASCEGRGQPQHF. The CDR3 DNA follows: TGTGCCAGTTGCGAAGGACGGGGACAGCCCCAGCATTTT. V usage is TRBV27 and J usage is TRBJ1-5; D gene unclear. V was clipped by 9 bases and J by 7 bases, with 16 bases between them. From germline, CDR1 is MNHEY and CDR2 SMNVEV (reference sequence). The CDR3 is 13 amino acids.